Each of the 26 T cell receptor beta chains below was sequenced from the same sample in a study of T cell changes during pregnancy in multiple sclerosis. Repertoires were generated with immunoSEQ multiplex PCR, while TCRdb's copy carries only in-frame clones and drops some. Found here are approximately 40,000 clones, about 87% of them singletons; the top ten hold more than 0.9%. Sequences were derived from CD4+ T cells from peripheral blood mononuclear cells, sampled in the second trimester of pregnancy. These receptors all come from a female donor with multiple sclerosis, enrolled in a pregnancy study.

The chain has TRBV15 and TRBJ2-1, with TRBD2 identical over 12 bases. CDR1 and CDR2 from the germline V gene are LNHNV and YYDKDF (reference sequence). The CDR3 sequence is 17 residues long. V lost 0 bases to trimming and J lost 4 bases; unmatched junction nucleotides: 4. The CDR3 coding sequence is TGTGCCACCAGCAGAGAAAAGGGACTAGCGGGTTACAATGAGCAGTTCTTC. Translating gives CATSREKGLAGYNEQFF. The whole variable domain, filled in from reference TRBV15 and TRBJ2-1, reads DAMVIQNPRYQVTQFGKPVTLSCSQTLNHNVMYWYQQKSSQAPKLLFHYYDKDFNNEADTPDNFQSRRPNTSFCFLDIRSPGLGDTAMYLCATSREKGLAGYNEQFFGPGTRLTVL.

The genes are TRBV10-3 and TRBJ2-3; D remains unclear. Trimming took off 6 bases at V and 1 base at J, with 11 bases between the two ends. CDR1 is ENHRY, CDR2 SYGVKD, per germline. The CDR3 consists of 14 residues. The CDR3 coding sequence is TGTGCCATCAGACCGAGCAAAGGCACAGATACGCAGTATTTT. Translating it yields CAIRPSKGTDTQYF.

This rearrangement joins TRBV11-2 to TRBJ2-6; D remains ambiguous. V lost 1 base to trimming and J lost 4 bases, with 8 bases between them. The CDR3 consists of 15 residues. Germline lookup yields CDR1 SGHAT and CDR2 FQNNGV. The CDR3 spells CASSLVLAGANVLTF. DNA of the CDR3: TGTGCCAGCAGCTTAGTGCTCGCGGGGGCCAACGTCCTGACTTTC.

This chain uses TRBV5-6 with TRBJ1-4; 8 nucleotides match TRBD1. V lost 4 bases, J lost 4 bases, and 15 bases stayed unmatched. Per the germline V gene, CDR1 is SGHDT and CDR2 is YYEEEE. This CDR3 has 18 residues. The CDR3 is CASSTFQFTGGLNEKLFF. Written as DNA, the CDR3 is TGTGCCAGCAGCACTTTCCAATTCACAGGGGGTCTTAATGAAAAACTGTTTTTT.

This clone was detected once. CDR3 DNA: TGTGCCAGCAGTTTCGTTCAGGGGATTTCGGACACTGAAGCTTTCTTT. It is translated as CASSFVQGISDTEAFF. The chain couples TRBV28 to TRBJ1-1; a possible D gene is TRBD1 (6 bases). V was pared by 3 bases and J by 3 bases, with 17 bases between. This CDR3 comprises 16 residues. The V gene's germline CDR1 is MDHEN and CDR2 SYDVKM.

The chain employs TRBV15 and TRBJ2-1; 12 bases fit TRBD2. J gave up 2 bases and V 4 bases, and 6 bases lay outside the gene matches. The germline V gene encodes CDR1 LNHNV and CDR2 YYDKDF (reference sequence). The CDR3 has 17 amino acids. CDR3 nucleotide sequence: TGTGCCACCAGCACCCGGACTAGCGGGAAGGCCTACAATGAGCAGTTCTTC. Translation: CATSTRTSGKAYNEQFF.

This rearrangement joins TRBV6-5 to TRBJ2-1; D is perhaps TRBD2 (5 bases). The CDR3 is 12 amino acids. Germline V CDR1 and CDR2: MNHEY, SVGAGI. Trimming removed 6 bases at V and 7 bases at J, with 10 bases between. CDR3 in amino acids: CASSPEGNEQFF. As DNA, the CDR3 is TGTGCCAGCAGCCCCGAGGGAAATGAGCAGTTCTTC.

The CDR3 reads CAGWTGEGGNTIYF. CDR3 DNA sequence: TGTGCCGGGTGGACAGGAGAAGGTGGAAACACCATATATTTT. This chain links TRBV2 with TRBJ1-3, with 7 nucleotides matching TRBD1. CDR3 length: 14 amino acids. The J segment lost 3 bases and the V segment lost 11 bases, leaving 10 bases of the junction unmatched. Germline-derived CDR1 and CDR2 are SNHLY and FYNNEI. The variable domain in full, completed from reference TRBV2 and TRBJ1-3, reads EPEVTQTPSHQVTQMGQEVILRCVPISNHLYFYWYRQILGQKVEFLVSFYNNEISEKSEIFDDQFSVERPDGSNFTLKIRSTKLEDSAMYFCAGWTGEGGNTIYFGEGSWLTVV.

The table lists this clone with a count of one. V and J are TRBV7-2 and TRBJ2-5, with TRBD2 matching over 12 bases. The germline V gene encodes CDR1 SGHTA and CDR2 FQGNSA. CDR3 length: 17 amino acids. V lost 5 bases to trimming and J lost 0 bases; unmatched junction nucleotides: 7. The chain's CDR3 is CASSGPLAGGHQETQYF. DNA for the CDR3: TGTGCCAGCAGCGGCCCGCTAGCGGGAGGGCACCAAGAGACCCAGTACTTC.

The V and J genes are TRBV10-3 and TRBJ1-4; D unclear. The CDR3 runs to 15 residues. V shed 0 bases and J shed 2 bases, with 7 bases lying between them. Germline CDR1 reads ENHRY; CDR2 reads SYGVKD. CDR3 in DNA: TGTGCCATCAGTGAGTCGATGGCCACTAATGAAAAACTGTTTTTT. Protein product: CAISESMATNEKLFF.

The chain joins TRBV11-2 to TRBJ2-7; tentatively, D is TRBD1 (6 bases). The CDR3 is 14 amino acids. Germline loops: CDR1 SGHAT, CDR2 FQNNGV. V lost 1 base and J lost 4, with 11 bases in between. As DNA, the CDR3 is TGTGCCAGCAGCTTAGGAGGGGGACCGTACGAGCAGTACTTC. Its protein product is CASSLGGGPYEQYF.

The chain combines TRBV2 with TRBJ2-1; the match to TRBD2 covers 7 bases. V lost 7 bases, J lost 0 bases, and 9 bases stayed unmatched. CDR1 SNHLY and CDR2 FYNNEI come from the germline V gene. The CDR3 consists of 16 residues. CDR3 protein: CASNLGGISSYNEQFF. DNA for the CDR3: TGTGCCAGCAACCTGGGAGGGATAAGCTCCTACAATGAGCAGTTCTTC.

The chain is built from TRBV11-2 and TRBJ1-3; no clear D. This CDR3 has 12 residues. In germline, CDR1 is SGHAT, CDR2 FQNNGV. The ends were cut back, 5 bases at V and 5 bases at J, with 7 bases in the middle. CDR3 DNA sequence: TGTGCCAGCAGCGAGGATAGAAACACCATATATTTT. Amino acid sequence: CASSEDRNTIYF.

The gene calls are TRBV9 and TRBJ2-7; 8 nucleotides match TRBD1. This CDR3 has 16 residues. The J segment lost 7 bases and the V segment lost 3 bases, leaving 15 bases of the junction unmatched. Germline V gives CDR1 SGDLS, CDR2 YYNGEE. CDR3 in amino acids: CASSARTGPEAREQYF. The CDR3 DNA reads TGTGCCAGCAGCGCCAGGACAGGGCCTGAGGCGCGGGAGCAGTACTTC.

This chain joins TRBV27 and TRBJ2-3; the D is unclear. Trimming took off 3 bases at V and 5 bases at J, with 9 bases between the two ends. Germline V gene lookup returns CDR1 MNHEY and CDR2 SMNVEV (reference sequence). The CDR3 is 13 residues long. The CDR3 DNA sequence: TGTGCCAGCAGTTTTCACGGTAAAGATACGCAGTATTTT. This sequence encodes CASSFHGKDTQYF.

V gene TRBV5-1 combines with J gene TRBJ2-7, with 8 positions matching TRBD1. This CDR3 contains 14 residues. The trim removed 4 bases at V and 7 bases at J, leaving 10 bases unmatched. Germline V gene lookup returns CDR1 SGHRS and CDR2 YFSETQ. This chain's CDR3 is CASSRGTGSGEQYF. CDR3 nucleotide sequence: TGCGCCAGCAGCCGGGGGACAGGCTCGGGGGAGCAGTACTTC. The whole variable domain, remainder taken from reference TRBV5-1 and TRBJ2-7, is KAGVTQTPRYLIKTRGQQVTLSCSPISGHRSVSWYQQTPGQGLQFLFEYFSETQRNKGNFPGRFSGRQFSNSRSEMNVSTLELGDSALYLCASSRGTGSGEQYFGPGTRLTVT.

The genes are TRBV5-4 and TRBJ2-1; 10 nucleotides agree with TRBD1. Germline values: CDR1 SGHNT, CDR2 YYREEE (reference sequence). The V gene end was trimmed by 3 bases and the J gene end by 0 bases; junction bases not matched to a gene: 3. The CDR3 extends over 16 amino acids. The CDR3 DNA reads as TGTGCCAGCAGCTCGGGACAGGGGCGCTCCTACAATGAGCAGTTCTTC. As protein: CASSSGQGRSYNEQFF.

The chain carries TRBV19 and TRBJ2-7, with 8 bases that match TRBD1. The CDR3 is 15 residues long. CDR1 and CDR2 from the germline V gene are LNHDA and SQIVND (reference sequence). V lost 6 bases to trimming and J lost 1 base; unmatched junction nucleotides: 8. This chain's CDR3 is CASSQDRGLSYEQYF. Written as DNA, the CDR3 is TGTGCCAGTAGCCAAGACAGGGGCCTTTCCTACGAGCAGTACTTC.

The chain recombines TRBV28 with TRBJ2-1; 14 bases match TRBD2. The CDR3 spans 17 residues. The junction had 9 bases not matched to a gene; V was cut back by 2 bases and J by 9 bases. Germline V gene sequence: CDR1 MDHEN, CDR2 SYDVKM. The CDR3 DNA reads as TGTGCCAGCAGTTTACCGGGGACTAGCGGGAGTCGGGCTGAGCAGTTCTTC. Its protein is CASSLPGTSGSRAEQFF.

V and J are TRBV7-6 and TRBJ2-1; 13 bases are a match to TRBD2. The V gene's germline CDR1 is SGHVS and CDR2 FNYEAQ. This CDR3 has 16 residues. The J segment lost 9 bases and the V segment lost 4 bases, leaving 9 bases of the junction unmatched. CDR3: CASSSLRTSGSSEQFF. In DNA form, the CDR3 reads TGTGCCAGCAGCTCTCTGAGGACTAGCGGGAGCAGTGAGCAGTTCTTC.

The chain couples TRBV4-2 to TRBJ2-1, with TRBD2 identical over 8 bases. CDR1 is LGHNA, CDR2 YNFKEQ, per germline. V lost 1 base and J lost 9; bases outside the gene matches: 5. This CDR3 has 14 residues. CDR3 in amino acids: CASSQVELAAEQFF. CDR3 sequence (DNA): TGTGCCAGCAGCCAAGTCGAACTAGCGGCTGAGCAGTTCTTC.

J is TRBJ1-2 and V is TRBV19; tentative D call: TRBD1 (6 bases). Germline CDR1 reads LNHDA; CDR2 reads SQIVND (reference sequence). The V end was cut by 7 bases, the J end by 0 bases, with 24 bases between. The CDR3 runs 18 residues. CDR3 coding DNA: TGTGCCAGTACCTCCAACCAAGGGTTGGACAGAGCTAACTATGGCTACACCTTC. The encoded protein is CASTSNQGLDRANYGYTF.

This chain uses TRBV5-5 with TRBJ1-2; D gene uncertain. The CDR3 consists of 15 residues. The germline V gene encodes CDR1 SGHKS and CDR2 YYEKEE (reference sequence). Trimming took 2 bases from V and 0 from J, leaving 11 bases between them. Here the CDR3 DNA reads TGTGCCAGCAGCTTAGGTTTGCGGACTAACTATGGCTACACCTTC. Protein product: CASSLGLRTNYGYTF.

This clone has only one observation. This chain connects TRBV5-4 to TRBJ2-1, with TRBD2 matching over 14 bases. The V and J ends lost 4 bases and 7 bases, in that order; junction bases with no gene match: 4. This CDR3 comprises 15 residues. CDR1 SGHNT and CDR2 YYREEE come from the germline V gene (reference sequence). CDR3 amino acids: CASSPGTSGSNEQFF. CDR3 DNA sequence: TGTGCCAGCAGCCCCGGGACTAGCGGGAGTAATGAGCAGTTCTTC. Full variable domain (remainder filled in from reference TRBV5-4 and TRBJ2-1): ETGVTQSPTHLIKTRGQQVTLRCSSQSGHNTVSWYQQALGQGPQFIFQYYREEENGRGNFPPRFSGLQFPNYSSELNVNALELDDSALYLCASSPGTSGSNEQFFGPGTRLTVL.

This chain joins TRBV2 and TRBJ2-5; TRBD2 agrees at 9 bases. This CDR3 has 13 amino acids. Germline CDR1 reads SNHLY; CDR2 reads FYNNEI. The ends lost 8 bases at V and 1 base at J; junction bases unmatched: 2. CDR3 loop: CASASGIQETQYF. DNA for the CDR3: TGTGCCAGCGCTAGCGGGATCCAAGAGACCCAGTACTTC.

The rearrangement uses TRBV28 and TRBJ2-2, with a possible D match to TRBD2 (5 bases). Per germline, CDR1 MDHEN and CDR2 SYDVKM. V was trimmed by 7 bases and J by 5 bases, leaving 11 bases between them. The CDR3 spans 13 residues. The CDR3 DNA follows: TGTGCCAGCACCCCCCCGGGAACCGGGGAGCTGTTTTTT. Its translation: CASTPPGTGELFF.